This TCR beta chain was retrieved from a study of blood T cell repertoires in COVID-19. Study details: Donors in the United States, Italy and Spain gave samples during acute or convalescent COVID-19. Sources were T cells, B-cell-depleted T cells, or PBMCs; the material itself was cDNA or gDNA.

With 5 bases removed from V and 2 bases from J, the gap between germline ends came to 9 bases. This CDR3 region has 13 residues. Germline assignment: CDR1 WSHSY and CDR2 SAAADI. In the authors' methods: Amplification with reference gene primers provided the estimates of nucleated cell counts. Produced via immunoSEQ multiplex PCR; TCRdb's table is partial and in-frame only. Clone size and V and J calls were adopted from that table, with D and trimming inferred from the DNA. Found here are about 150,000 clones, roughly 88% of them singletons; the top ten hold more than 7.5%. The V and J genes are TRBV10-2 and TRBJ1-2; tentatively, D is TRBD1 (5 bases). Sequences were obtained from peripheral blood. The clonotype was recovered from a woman in her 50s with acute or convalescent COVID-19. CDR3 loop: CASSRTPNYGYTF. The CDR3 DNA sequence: TGCGCCAGCAGTCGGACACCCAACTATGGCTACACCTTC.